This T cell receptor beta chain was documented in a study of OX40 agonist ivuxolimab in advanced cancers. Study at large: The dose of intravenous ivuxolimab that patients received every 2 weeks ranged from 0.01 to 10 mg/kg. Study-level points and caveats: Researchers report that CD8+ T cells had, on average, more expanded clones than CD4+. Among expanded peripheral T cells, antigen specificity went undetermined.

Deletions cut 2 bases from V and 6 bases from J, with 14 bases between. Germline-derived CDR1 and CDR2 are SGHTA and FQGNSA. CDR3 length equals 15 residues. TCRdb keeps only in-frame clones here, not all; method: immunoSEQ multiplex PCR. The sample carries under 90,000 clones, approximately 88% recorded once. Comments on this clone: No antigen is known for it.

The chain combines TRBV7-2 with TRBJ1-3; TRBD1 is a possible D gene (5 bases). Specimen: CD4+ or CD8+ T cells sorted from blood, collected in a trial of the OX40 agonist ivuxolimab. The sequence was collected from an adult with an advanced solid tumor such as melanoma, head and neck, liver or kidney cancer. The CDR3 region has the DNA TGTGCCAGCAGCTTACCGCAAGGGGTTGAAAACACCATATATTTT. It codes for CASSLPQGVENTIYF.